What follows are 32 T cell receptor beta chains derived from one specimen sequenced in a study of spatial heterogeneity in lung cancer. Time point indicated: blood at routine non-recurrence follow-up after resection. One entry per CDR3 protein, called by TCRdb with MiXCR from the 5' RACE reads. The sample has fewer than 50,000 distinct CDR3 sequences; roughly a tenth are singletons. Sequenced here: PBMCs, sampled at follow-up. The origin of the receptors is a female donor with early-stage non-small cell lung cancer.

This chain joins TRBV15 and TRBJ2-7; weak D call: TRBD2 (6 bases). The CDR3 covers 15 residues. Germline loops: CDR1 LNHNV, CDR2 YYDKDF (reference sequence). V shed 2 bases and J shed 2 bases, with 13 bases lying between them. The CDR3 DNA reads TGTGCCACCAGCAGATTCGATGCGGGAACCTACGAGCAGTACTTC. Residues: CATSRFDAGTYEQYF.

This clonotype appeared a few times. The chain joins TRBV6-5 to TRBJ1-5, with D uncertain. The CDR3 covers 14 residues. Per the germline V gene, CDR1 is MNHEY and CDR2 is SVGAGI. V was cut by 4 bases and J by 2 bases, with 9 bases left in between. DNA of the CDR3: TGTGCCAGCAGTTTGGATGACCGCAATCAGCCCCAGCATTTT. It specifies CASSLDDRNQPQHF.

This clonotype was detected a few times. The genes are TRBV5-1 and TRBJ2-7, with unresolved D. The CDR3 is made up of 12 amino acids. Trimming cost V 1 base and J 7 bases, with 9 bases left between them. Germline V gene data show CDR1 as SGHRS and CDR2 as YFSETQ. DNA for the CDR3: TGCGCCAGCAGCTTGCCCCCCGGAGAGCAGTACTTC. It is translated as CASSLPPGEQYF.

The J gene is TRBJ2-5, the V gene TRBV5-1, with D possibly TRBD2 on 6 matching bases. From germline, CDR1 is SGHRS and CDR2 YFSETQ. There are 13 residues in the CDR3. V was cut by 5 bases and J by 5 bases, with 13 bases left in between. CDR3 sequence reads: CASRREEFETQYF. In DNA form, the CDR3 reads TGCGCCAGCAGGAGGGAGGAATTTGAGACCCAGTACTTC.

A few counts support this clonotype. This chain joins TRBV5-6 and TRBJ2-1, with 9 bases aligning to TRBD2. The CDR3 sequence is 16 residues long. Germline CDR1 is SGHDT and CDR2 is YYEEEE. V gave up 4 bases and J gave up 4 bases; unmatched junction bases: 9. DNA of the CDR3: TGTGCCAGCAGCCCACCCCTCGCGGGGGGGTACAATGAGCAGTTCTTC. Its translation is CASSPPLAGGYNEQFF.

This chain uses TRBV5-4 with TRBJ1-2; no clear D gene. The V gene's germline CDR1 is SGHNT and CDR2 YYREEE (reference sequence). V lost 1 base to trimming and J lost 7 bases, with 11 bases between them. This CDR3 contains 13 residues. The CDR3 sequence: CASSLIGQSGYTF. The DNA for the CDR3 is TGTGCCAGCAGCTTGATAGGGCAAAGTGGCTACACCTTC.

The rearrangement joins TRBV6-2 or TRBV6-3 to TRBJ2-3; 8 bases fit TRBD1. With 5 bases clipped from V and 1 base from J, the junction kept 14 bases outside the gene matches. Germline CDR1 is MNHEY and CDR2 is SVGEGT. The CDR3 has 18 residues. The CDR3 DNA is TGTGCCAGCAGTGAAGGACAGGGTCCCTTTGGGGGCACAGATACGCAGTATTTT. Its protein product is CASSEGQGPFGGTDTQYF.

This clonotype was observed many times. The V call is TRBV11-1, the J call TRBJ1-1; no clear D. Germline-derived CDR1 and CDR2 are SGHAT and FQDESV (reference sequence). With 8 bases removed from V and 0 bases from J, the gap between germline ends came to 13 bases. This CDR3 region has 14 residues. CDR3 loop: CASEASAMNTEAFF. Written as DNA, the CDR3 is TGTGCCAGCGAGGCATCAGCCATGAACACTGAAGCTTTCTTT.

This clonotype was seen more than once but under ten times. This chain joins TRBV15 and TRBJ1-1; 7 positions agree with TRBD1. This CDR3 comprises 16 residues. Germline lookup yields CDR1 LNHNV and CDR2 YYDKDF (reference sequence). The junction had 8 bases not matched to a gene; V was cut back by 3 bases and J by 1 base. CDR3 DNA: TGTGCCACCAGCAGGTACAGGGGCCTCCGGAACACTGAAGCTTTCTTT. This encodes CATSRYRGLRNTEAFF.

This clonotype was counted at least ten times. The chain couples TRBV11-2 to TRBJ2-7; D not certain. The CDR3 consists of 12 residues. Germline V gene sequence: CDR1 SGHAT, CDR2 FQNNGV. V was clipped by 3 bases and J by 7 bases, with 10 bases between them. Here the CDR3 reads CASSLSVREQYF. CDR3 DNA: TGTGCCAGCAGCTTGTCAGTACGTGAGCAGTACTTC.

This clonotype was seen only a few times. The V gene is TRBV30, the J gene TRBJ1-3, with D unresolved. Germline V gives CDR1 GTSNPN, CDR2 SVGIG (reference sequence). Trimming cost V 2 bases and J 0 bases, with 8 bases left between them. The CDR3 runs to 14 residues. CDR3: CAWSSGVSGNTIYF. CDR3 in DNA: TGTGCCTGGAGTTCCGGAGTCTCTGGAAACACCATATATTTT.

Comment on this clonotype: A much larger clone is a single base away; this may be a read error. The rearrangement links TRBV29-1 to TRBJ2-6; no reliable D call. The CDR3 sequence is 17 residues long. The V end lost 6 bases, the J end lost 0 bases, and 18 bases lay between the germline ends. Germline-derived CDR1 and CDR2 are SQVTM and ANQGSEA. The CDR3 spells CSVPPGSLLSGANVLTF. The CDR3 nucleotides are TGCAGCGTCCCCCCGGGCAGTCTCCTCTCTGGGGCCAACGTCCTGACTTTC.

This clonotype was detected only a few times. V usage is TRBV11-3 and J usage is TRBJ2-1, with D maybe TRBD1 (6 bases). CDR1 is SGHNT and CDR2 is YENEEA in the germline V gene. This CDR3 contains 15 residues. The germline V and J ends were trimmed by 4 bases and 4 bases, with 14 bases remaining between them. The CDR3 nucleotides are TGTGCCAGCAGCTCGCAGGGGCAAGGATACAATGAGCAGTTCTTC. Translated: CASSSQGQGYNEQFF.

This clonotype was seen a few times. The V gene is TRBV25-1, the J gene TRBJ2-7; D possibly corresponds to TRBD1 (5 bases). The germline CDR1 and CDR2 sequences are MGHDK and SYGVNS. The ends were cut back, 8 bases at V and 7 bases at J, with 12 bases in the middle. This CDR3 contains 11 residues. The CDR3 DNA sequence: TGTGCCAGCGGTACAGGTGAGGAGCAGTACTTC. Protein: CASGTGEEQYF.

This clonotype was recorded many times. The gene calls are TRBV28 and TRBJ2-2, with D perhaps TRBD1 (5 bases). Per the germline V gene, CDR1 is MDHEN and CDR2 is SYDVKM. The CDR3 consists of 14 residues. The V end was cut by 5 bases, the J end by 1 base, with 8 bases between. The CDR3 reads CASSTTGNTGELFF. As DNA, the CDR3 is TGTGCCAGCAGTACAACAGGGAACACCGGGGAGCTGTTTTTT.

This clonotype was seen only a few times. The V call is TRBV9, the J call TRBJ2-7, with a tentative D call TRBD1 (6 bases). This CDR3 is 15 amino acids long. V shed 0 bases and J shed 0 bases, with 10 bases lying between them. Germline lookup yields CDR1 SGDLS and CDR2 YYNGEE. CDR3: CASSVAGTSSYEQYF. In nucleotides, the CDR3 is TGTGCCAGCAGCGTAGCCGGGACAAGCTCCTACGAGCAGTACTTC.

This chain links TRBV2 with TRBJ2-2; D assignment may be TRBD1 or TRBD2 (5 bases each). The V end lost 6 bases, the J end lost 5 bases, and 16 bases lay between the germline ends. This CDR3 has 15 residues. Per the germline V gene, CDR1 is SNHLY and CDR2 is FYNNEI. CDR3 bases: TGTGCCAGCAGCGTTCGGGACGGATTAACCGGGGAGCTGTTTTTT. It specifies CASSVRDGLTGELFF.

This clonotype was seen a few times. The chain employs TRBV12-3 or TRBV12-4 and TRBJ2-1; 7 nucleotides line up with TRBD2. Trimming took 3 bases from V and 7 from J; bases not matched to a gene: 9. The CDR3 has 15 amino acids. The CDR3: CASSFNTGGYNEQFF. Here the CDR3 DNA reads TGTGCCAGCAGTTTTAATACGGGAGGCTATAATGAGCAGTTCTTC.

The rearrangement uses TRBV3-1 and TRBJ1-2; D gene ambiguous. V gave up 1 base and J gave up 8 bases, with 14 bases separating them. Germline lookup yields CDR1 LGHDT and CDR2 YNNKEL (reference sequence). This CDR3 has 14 amino acids. As DNA, the CDR3 is TGTGCCAGCAGCCAAGCCGAAGGGAGATACGGCTACACCTTC. It translates to CASSQAEGRYGYTF.

Ten or more counts support this clonotype. CDR3 DNA sequence: TGTGCCAGCAGTGACTCGAGCCTGGGTAGGAGTGAAGCTTTCTTT. This codes for CASSDSSLGRSEAFF. The chain combines TRBV6-4 with TRBJ1-1; D call uncertain. The V gene's germline CDR1 is MRHNA and CDR2 SNTAGT. The V and J ends lost 0 bases and 7 bases respectively, with 15 bases between them. The CDR3 loop spans 15 amino acids.

Details on this clonotype: Since a much larger clone is just one base distant, this may be a read error. In nucleotides, the CDR3 is TGTGCCAGCAGAGAGGACAGCGCCATAAACATTCAGTACTTC. Its protein is CASREDSAINIQYF. The rearrangement joins TRBV28 to TRBJ2-4, with TRBD1 as a possible D gene (6 bases). CDR1 is MDHEN and CDR2 is SYDVKM in the germline V gene. This CDR3 region has 14 residues.

This clonotype was recorded at least ten times. The rearrangement links TRBV11-2 to TRBJ2-2; D not resolved. From germline, CDR1 is SGHAT and CDR2 FQNNGV. CDR3 length equals 14 residues. V was cut by 0 bases and J by 7 bases, with 9 bases left in between. CDR3 in amino acids: CASSLDRSIGELFF. The CDR3 DNA sequence: TGTGCCAGCAGCTTAGATCGGAGCATCGGGGAGCTGTTTTTT. The full variable domain, with the rest looked up from reference TRBV11-2 and TRBJ2-2, is EAGVAQSPRYKIIEKRQSVAFWCNPISGHATLYWYQQILGQGPKLLIQFQNNGVVDDSQLPKDRFSAERLKGVDSTLKIQPAKLEDSAVYLCASSLDRSIGELFFGEGSRLTVL.

The sample holds a few counts of this clonotype. This chain connects TRBV2 to TRBJ1-5; TRBD1 is a possible D gene (5 bases). Germline CDR1 is SNHLY and CDR2 is FYNNEI. Trimming left V 5 bases short and J 0 bases short, with 11 bases between. This CDR3 contains 15 residues. Here the CDR3 reads CASSYRGGSNQPQHF. The CDR3 DNA follows: TGTGCCAGCAGTTACCGTGGGGGTAGCAATCAGCCCCAGCATTTT.

This clonotype turned up a few times. The gene calls are TRBV4-1 and TRBJ2-5; D unclear. The ends were cut back, 5 bases at V and 1 base at J, with 5 bases in the middle. The CDR3 is 12 amino acids. Per germline, CDR1 MGHRA and CDR2 YSYEKL. The CDR3: CASSKTQETQYF. Written as DNA, the CDR3 is TGCGCCAGCAGCAAGACCCAAGAGACCCAGTACTTC.

This clonotype was counted between two and nine times. The rearrangement uses TRBV7-2 and TRBJ1-1, with a tentative D call TRBD1 (5 bases). The CDR3 is made up of 15 amino acids. V lost 5 bases and J 3 bases, leaving 16 bases between the germline ends. Germline CDR1 reads SGHTA; CDR2 reads FQGNSA. CDR3 sequence reads: CASSPRRGTYTEAFF. In nucleotides, the CDR3 is TGTGCCAGCAGCCCCCGCCGGGGGACGTACACTGAAGCTTTCTTT.

Details on this clonotype: A read error is possible here, since a much larger clone lies one base away. The chain links TRBV20-1 to TRBJ2-4; D uncertain. Germline values: CDR1 DFQATT, CDR2 SNEGSKA (reference sequence). The length of the CDR3 is 16 residues. Trimming removed 3 bases from V and 5 bases from J, with 20 bases in between. In nucleotides, the CDR3 is TGCAGTGCTAGCGTAGTAAGGTTGGGGAACCAAAACATTCAGTACTTC. It encodes CSASVVRLGNQNIQYF.

At least ten counts were recorded for this clonotype. This chain links TRBV4-3 with TRBJ1-2; D gene unclear. Germline V gene lookup returns CDR1 LGHNA and CDR2 YSLEER. V lost 1 base, J lost 0 bases, and 9 bases lay in between. The CDR3 contains 15 residues. This chain's CDR3 is CASSQARDSNYGYTF. CDR3 in DNA: TGCGCCAGCAGCCAAGCTCGGGATTCTAACTATGGCTACACCTTC.

This clonotype was recorded at least ten times. The J gene is TRBJ2-3, the V gene TRBV7-9, with 9 bases lining up with TRBD2. CDR1 is SEHNR and CDR2 is FQNEAQ in the germline V gene (reference sequence). V shed 3 bases and J 4 bases; nucleotides not matched to a gene: 5. CDR3 length: 15 amino acids. The CDR3 bases are TGTGCCAGCAGCTTTGGTAGCGGGGGCCCAGATACGCAGTATTTT. It yields the protein CASSFGSGGPDTQYF.

The V and J genes are TRBV20-1 and TRBJ2-5; D not certain. Germline V gene data show CDR1 as DFQATT and CDR2 as SNEGSKA (reference sequence). The CDR3 loop spans 13 amino acids. Trimming cost V 6 bases and J 4 bases, with 15 bases left between them. CDR3: CSARVPGRETQYF. In DNA, the CDR3 is TGCAGTGCCCGAGTACCCGGGCGAGAGACCCAGTACTTC.

The chain combines TRBV5-1 with TRBJ2-1; D assignment may be TRBD1 or TRBD2 (6 bases each). V gave up 2 bases and J gave up 0 bases, with 9 bases separating them. Germline V CDR1 and CDR2: SGHRS, YFSETQ. CDR3 size: 15 residues. The CDR3 is CASSLQGGSYNEQFF. CDR3 nucleotides: TGCGCCAGCAGCTTACAGGGAGGCTCCTACAATGAGCAGTTCTTC.

This clonotype was recorded at least ten times. This chain links TRBV9 with TRBJ1-4; TRBD1 matches 7 bases. The CDR3 contains 14 residues. Per the germline V gene, CDR1 is SGDLS and CDR2 is YYNGEE. Trimming took 3 bases from V and 7 from J; bases not matched to a gene: 6. The CDR3 reads CASSAQGKFEKLFF. CDR3 nucleotides: TGTGCCAGCAGCGCACAGGGGAAGTTTGAAAAACTGTTTTTT.

The V and J genes are TRBV5-1 and TRBJ1-1; 10 bases align to TRBD1. V trimming: 1 base; J trimming: 7 bases; junction bases outside the gene matches: 4. Germline values: CDR1 SGHRS, CDR2 YFSETQ. CDR3 length: 14 residues. In nucleotides, the CDR3 is TGCGCCAGCAGCTTGAGGACAGGGGGATTTGAAGCTTTCTTT. Encoded protein: CASSLRTGGFEAFF.